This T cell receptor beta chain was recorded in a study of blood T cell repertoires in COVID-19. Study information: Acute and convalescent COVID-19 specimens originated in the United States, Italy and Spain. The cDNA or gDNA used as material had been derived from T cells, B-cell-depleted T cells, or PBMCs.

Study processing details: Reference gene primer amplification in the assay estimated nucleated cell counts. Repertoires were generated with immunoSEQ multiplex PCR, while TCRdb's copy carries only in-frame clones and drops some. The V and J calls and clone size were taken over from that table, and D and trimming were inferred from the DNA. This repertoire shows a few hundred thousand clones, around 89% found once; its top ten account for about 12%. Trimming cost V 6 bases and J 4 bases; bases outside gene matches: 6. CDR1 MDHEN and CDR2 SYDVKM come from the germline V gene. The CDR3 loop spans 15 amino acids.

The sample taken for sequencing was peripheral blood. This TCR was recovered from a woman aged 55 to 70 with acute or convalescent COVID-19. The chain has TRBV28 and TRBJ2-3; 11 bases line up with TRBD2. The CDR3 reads CASSPSGGTADTQYF. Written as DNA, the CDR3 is TGTGCCAGCAGCCCTAGCGGGGGGACGGCAGATACGCAGTATTTT.